The 9 T cell receptor beta chains below all came from one sample that was sequenced in a study of OX40 agonist ivuxolimab in advanced cancers. The protocol was immunoSEQ multiplex PCR, while the TCRdb copy is restricted to in-frame clones and leaves out a portion. The data hold approximately 60,000 clones, with roughly four fifths observed a single time. The sequenced sample was CD4+ or CD8+ T cells sorted from blood, obtained in a trial of the OX40 agonist ivuxolimab. The receptor set was obtained from an adult with an advanced solid tumor such as melanoma, head and neck, liver or kidney cancer.

The chain recombines TRBV18 with TRBJ1-1; no clear D gene. The CDR3 is made up of 15 amino acids. The germline V and J ends were trimmed by 3 bases and 1 base, with 12 bases remaining between them. Germline assignment: CDR1 KGHSH and CDR2 LQKENI. CDR3 sequence (DNA): TGTGCCAGCTCACCTTTCTTCATCAAGAACACTGAAGCTTTCTTT. It translates to CASSPFFIKNTEAFF.

Only one count was recorded for this clone. The chain carries TRBV4-2 and TRBJ2-7; D remains ambiguous. The CDR3 loop spans 11 amino acids. Per the germline V gene, CDR1 is LGHNA and CDR2 is YNFKEQ. V was pared by 1 base and J by 5 bases, with 3 bases between. CDR3 in amino acids: CASSQGDEQYF. The CDR3 region has the DNA TGTGCCAGCAGCCAAGGAGACGAGCAGTACTTC.

The chain employs TRBV6-1 and TRBJ2-7, with D perhaps TRBD1 (6 bases). V was cut by 8 bases and J by 0 bases, with 11 bases left in between. The CDR3 extends over 13 amino acids. Germline V gene sequence: CDR1 MNHNS, CDR2 SASEGT. The CDR3 coding sequence is TGTGCCAGCTGCAGGGGCCTCTCCTACGAGCAGTACTTC. The encoded protein is CASCRGLSYEQYF.

In this sample, this clone turned up once. The genes are TRBV6-1 and TRBJ1-2, with TRBD1 identical over 9 bases. Germline V gives CDR1 MNHNS, CDR2 SASEGT. V shed 2 bases and J 5 bases; nucleotides not matched to a gene: 9. CDR3 length: 16 residues. CDR3 loop: CASSEIAGTGPYGYTF. Here the CDR3 DNA reads TGTGCCAGCAGTGAAATTGCCGGGACAGGGCCTTATGGCTACACCTTC.

The chain joins TRBV6-5 to TRBJ2-1; TRBD2 matches at 11 bases. The CDR3 is made up of 15 amino acids. The junction had 11 bases not matched to a gene; V was cut back by 7 bases and J by 9 bases. CDR1 and CDR2 (germline): MNHEY, SVGAGI. The CDR3 sequence is CASTSGTSGGVEQFF. DNA for the CDR3: TGTGCCAGCACCTCCGGGACTAGCGGCGGTGTTGAGCAGTTCTTC.

This clone was seen only once. This chain links TRBV7-2 with TRBJ2-7, with TRBD2 matching 8 bases. CDR3 length equals 16 residues. Trimming at V came to 5 bases and at J to 2 bases, leaving 11 bases not matched to a gene. The germline V gene encodes CDR1 SGHTA and CDR2 FQGNSA. CDR3 in amino acids: CASSTQSGSLPYEQYF. Written as DNA, the CDR3 is TGTGCCAGCAGCACCCAAAGCGGGAGTTTACCCTACGAGCAGTACTTC.

This clone was detected only once. The chain recombines TRBV9 with TRBJ2-5, with 8 bases lining up with TRBD2. Losses at the gene ends were 1 base for V and 3 bases for J; bases not matched to a gene: 5. This CDR3 region has 15 residues. Per the germline V gene, CDR1 is SGDLS and CDR2 is YYNGEE. The CDR3 is CASSVSSGSKETQYF. CDR3 nucleotide sequence: TGTGCCAGCAGCGTATCCAGCGGGAGTAAAGAGACCCAGTACTTC.

The chain joins TRBV5-1 to TRBJ2-7; TRBD1 matches at 10 bases. V lost 4 bases to trimming and J lost 5 bases; unmatched junction nucleotides: 9. From germline, CDR1 is SGHRS and CDR2 YFSETQ. The CDR3 contains 15 residues. The CDR3 DNA reads TGCGCCAGCAGCACAACACGGACAGGGGGTGACGAGCAGTACTTC. Encoded protein: CASSTTRTGGDEQYF.

This clone was seen more than once but under ten times. The chain links TRBV30 to TRBJ1-1; D gene uncertain. Germline V CDR1 and CDR2: GTSNPN, SVGIG (reference sequence). The CDR3 totals 11 residues. Trimming took off 8 bases at V and 7 bases at J, with 14 bases between the two ends. The CDR3 sequence is CASTKRSEAFF. CDR3 DNA sequence: TGTGCCAGCACCAAGCGGAGTGAAGCTTTCTTT.